This T cell receptor beta chain was documented in a study of blood T cell repertoires in COVID-19. Methods used by the authors: Counts of nucleated cells, estimated from reference gene primer amplification, were obtained. Repertoires were generated with immunoSEQ multiplex PCR, while TCRdb's copy carries only in-frame clones and drops some. For V, J and clone size, that table is used; D and trimming come from the DNA. The data contain some 55,000 clones, over 75% of them singletons. V dropped 6 bases and J dropped 6 bases, with 13 bases sitting between them. The CDR3 sequence is 14 residues long. Germline V CDR1 and CDR2: SGHRS, YFSETQ.

Sequenced input: peripheral blood. This chain links TRBV5-1 with TRBJ1-6, with D possibly being TRBD1 (6 bases). This TCR came from a middle-aged woman with active COVID-19. As DNA, the CDR3 is TGCGCCAGCACGCCCGAGGGGGTTAATTCACCCCTCCACTTT. This encodes CASTPEGVNSPLHF.